These 20 T cell receptor beta chains share one sample of origin, sequenced in a study of graft-versus-host responses after intestinal transplantation. Some clones are missing from TCRdb's copy, which holds only in-frame ones; the method was immunoSEQ multiplex PCR. This sample has more than 50,000 clones, with approximately 90% found just once. The starting material was PBMCs, obtained around 120 days after intestinal transplantation. These receptors all come from a human patient who received an intestinal transplant, so some T cells may come from the graft donor.

V and J are TRBV2 and TRBJ2-7, with 9 bases that match TRBD2. The CDR3 spans 16 residues. CDR1 is SNHLY and CDR2 is FYNNEI in the germline V gene. The J segment lost 2 bases and the V segment lost 2 bases, leaving 7 bases of the junction unmatched. The CDR3 protein is CASSEYVASGAYEQYF. Here the CDR3 DNA reads TGTGCCAGCAGTGAATATGTCGCTAGCGGGGCCTACGAGCAGTACTTC.

The CDR3 sequence: CASSGTSGESTDTQYF. The CDR3 region has the DNA TGTGCCAGCAGCGGGACTAGCGGGGAGAGCACAGATACGCAGTATTTT. The chain links TRBV28 to TRBJ2-3; 13 nucleotides match TRBD2. CDR3 size: 16 residues. Germline assignment: CDR1 MDHEN and CDR2 SYDVKM. Germline trimming cut 6 bases from V and 0 bases from J; bases unmatched to any gene: 3.

This clone was detected only once. J is TRBJ2-4 and V is TRBV29-1, with 8 bases fitting TRBD1. V gave up 4 bases and J gave up 3 bases; unmatched junction bases: 5. The CDR3 totals 14 residues. CDR1 is SQVTM, CDR2 ANQGSEA, per germline. CDR3 in amino acids: CSVVDRENKNIQYF. CDR3 DNA: TGCAGCGTTGTGGACAGGGAGAACAAAAACATTCAGTACTTC.

V and J are TRBV6-5 and TRBJ2-7; no clear D. The CDR3 contains 14 residues. Trimming shortened V by 0 bases and J by 1 base, and 7 bases separated the two germline ends. CDR1 is MNHEY, CDR2 SVGAGI, per germline. The DNA for the CDR3 is TGTGCCAGCAGTTACTCCACAAAATCCTACGAGCAGTACTTC. Amino acid sequence: CASSYSTKSYEQYF.

The chain combines TRBV28 with TRBJ2-7, with TRBD2 matching 8 bases. Germline values: CDR1 MDHEN, CDR2 SYDVKM. Trimming took 2 bases from V and 3 from J; bases not matched to a gene: 15. The CDR3 consists of 18 residues. CDR3 in amino acids: CASSLRLAGLVIYYEQYF. CDR3 DNA: TGTGCCAGCAGTTTACGGCTAGCGGGCCTGGTAATCTACTACGAGCAGTACTTC.

J is TRBJ2-3 and V is TRBV28; possible D gene TRBD1, 5 bases. There are 14 residues in the CDR3. Trimming took 4 bases from V and 2 from J, leaving 10 bases between them. CDR1 is MDHEN and CDR2 is SYDVKM in the germline V gene. CDR3 sequence (DNA): TGTGCCAGCAGTTGGGGCGCTGTCACAGATACGCAGTATTTT. Protein sequence: CASSWGAVTDTQYF. The full variable domain, its missing parts supplied by reference TRBV28 and TRBJ2-3, is DVKVTQSSRYLVKRTGEKVFLECVQDMDHENMFWYRQDPGLGLRLIYFSYDVKMKEKGDIPEGYSVSREKKERFSLILESASTNQTSMYLCASSWGAVTDTQYFGPGTRLTVL.

This chain joins TRBV9 and TRBJ2-1; 9 bases match TRBD2. Germline-derived CDR1 and CDR2 are SGDLS and YYNGEE. After removal of 0 bases from V and 7 bases from J, the junction contained 8 bases not matched to a gene. There are 16 residues in the CDR3. CDR3 sequence reads: CASSVEIPGLANEQFF. For the CDR3, the DNA is TGTGCCAGCAGCGTAGAGATACCGGGACTAGCTAATGAGCAGTTCTTC.

This clone appeared a single time. The rearrangement links TRBV28 to TRBJ2-7, with a weak D call TRBD1 (6 bases). This CDR3 has 14 residues. CDR1 and CDR2 from the germline V gene are MDHEN and SYDVKM. The germline V and J ends were trimmed by 3 bases and 3 bases, with 12 bases remaining between them. In DNA form, the CDR3 reads TGTGCCAGCAGTTTGGGTGGGGGCCTCTACGAGCAGTACTTC. Protein: CASSLGGGLYEQYF.

The V call is TRBV10-3, the J call TRBJ2-7; TRBD2 matches at 8 bases. This CDR3 comprises 16 residues. V lost 3 bases to trimming and J lost 1 base; unmatched junction nucleotides: 8. The germline V gene has CDR1 ENHRY and CDR2 SYGVKD. DNA for the CDR3: TGTGCCATCAGTGATCTTTCGGGGGGGAGTTCCTACGAGCAGTACTTC. Its protein product is CAISDLSGGSSYEQYF.

CDR3 DNA sequence: TGCGCCAGCAGTAGAAATGGGGGGTCGCAAGAGACCCAGTACTTC. As protein: CASSRNGGSQETQYF. The gene calls are TRBV10-2 and TRBJ2-5, with a weak D call TRBD2 (6 bases). Trimming took 5 bases from V and 2 from J, leaving 15 bases between them. The V gene's germline CDR1 is WSHSY and CDR2 SAAADI. The CDR3 runs 15 residues.

The chain carries TRBV11-1 and TRBJ2-3; TRBD2 agrees at 16 bases. This CDR3 has 16 residues. V shed 5 bases and J 5 bases; nucleotides not matched to a gene: 4. Germline CDR1 is SGHAT and CDR2 is FQDESV (reference sequence). The CDR3 region has the DNA TGTGCCAGCAGCGGGACTAGCGGGAGGGTACAAGATACGCAGTATTTT. It is translated as CASSGTSGRVQDTQYF.

CDR3 in amino acids: CASSDLYTHRSNQPQHF. DNA for the CDR3: TGTGCCAGCAGTGACTTGTACACCCATAGGAGCAATCAGCCCCAGCATTTT. This chain uses TRBV6-4 with TRBJ1-5; no firm D call. In germline, CDR1 is MRHNA, CDR2 SNTAGT. This CDR3 contains 17 residues. The ends were cut back, 1 base at V and 1 base at J, with 14 bases in the middle.

The rearrangement uses TRBV5-3 and TRBJ2-2; 7 bases line up with TRBD1. TRBV5-3 belongs to the ORF category, with a function that is uncertain. The ends lost 4 bases at V and 4 bases at J; junction bases unmatched: 13. CDR3 length: 17 residues. CDR3 loop: CARSLAVTGESTGELFF. As DNA, the CDR3 is TGTGCCAGAAGCCTGGCGGTTACAGGGGAGAGCACCGGGGAGCTGTTTTTT.

The table lists this clone with a count of one. This rearrangement joins TRBV7-2 to TRBJ2-1; 7 nucleotides align to TRBD2. CDR3 length: 14 amino acids. Trimming cost V 7 bases and J 6 bases; bases outside gene matches: 9. Germline V lookup: CDR1 SGHTA, CDR2 FQGNSA. In nucleotides, the CDR3 is TGTGCCAGCACCCTAGCGGTAGCCAGCAATGAGCAGTTCTTC. It specifies CASTLAVASNEQFF.

This clone was picked up a small number of times. The chain recombines TRBV6-1 with TRBJ1-1; no firm D call. Germline V CDR1 and CDR2: MNHNS, SASEGT. CDR3 size: 13 residues. With 5 bases removed from V and 3 bases from J, the gap between germline ends came to 10 bases. CDR3: CASSSTRDTEAFF. Written as DNA, the CDR3 is TGTGCCAGCAGTTCTACCCGGGACACTGAAGCTTTCTTT.

CDR3 coding DNA: TGTGCCAGTTCGGTGGGATACGAGCAGTACTTC. This codes for CASSVGYEQYF. J is TRBJ2-7 and V is TRBV19; D is unclear. The germline CDR1 and CDR2 sequences are LNHDA and SQIVND (reference sequence). V dropped 8 bases and J dropped 4 bases, with 9 bases sitting between them. The CDR3 length is 11 residues.

This clone was counted a single time. The chain uses TRBV6-5 and TRBJ2-5; 9 positions match TRBD1. Trimming took 6 bases from V and 2 from J; bases not matched to a gene: 4. Per the germline V gene, CDR1 is MNHEY and CDR2 is SVGAGI. This CDR3 contains 14 residues. CDR3 DNA: TGTGCCAGCAGCCGGGACAGGGTACAAGAGACCCAGTACTTC. Translated: CASSRDRVQETQYF.

This rearrangement joins TRBV6-1 to TRBJ2-5, with a weak D call TRBD1 (5 bases). V was clipped by 7 bases and J by 4 bases, with 16 bases between them. Looked up from germline, CDR1 is MNHNS and CDR2 is SASEGT. This CDR3 is 14 amino acids long. Here the CDR3 DNA reads TGTGCCAGCAAATTTGGAAGGGGCGGAGAGACCCAGTACTTC. It translates to CASKFGRGGETQYF.

V usage is TRBV20-1 and J usage is TRBJ2-7, with D uncertain. Deletions cut 1 base from V and 3 bases from J, with 1 base between. This CDR3 has 10 amino acids. CDR1 DFQATT and CDR2 SNEGSKA come from the germline V gene (reference sequence). CDR3 residues: CSARGYEQYF. The CDR3 DNA is TGCAGTGCTAGAGGCTACGAGCAGTACTTC.

The chain carries TRBV5-4 and TRBJ1-6; no definite D call. V shed 0 bases and J shed 1 base, with 14 bases lying between them. Per the germline V gene, CDR1 is SGHNT and CDR2 is YYREEE (reference sequence). The CDR3 is 18 residues long. In DNA, the CDR3 is TGTGCCAGCAGCTTGGGAAGGAGGCGTGAATCCTATAATTCACCCCTCCACTTT. Translation: CASSLGRRRESYNSPLHF.